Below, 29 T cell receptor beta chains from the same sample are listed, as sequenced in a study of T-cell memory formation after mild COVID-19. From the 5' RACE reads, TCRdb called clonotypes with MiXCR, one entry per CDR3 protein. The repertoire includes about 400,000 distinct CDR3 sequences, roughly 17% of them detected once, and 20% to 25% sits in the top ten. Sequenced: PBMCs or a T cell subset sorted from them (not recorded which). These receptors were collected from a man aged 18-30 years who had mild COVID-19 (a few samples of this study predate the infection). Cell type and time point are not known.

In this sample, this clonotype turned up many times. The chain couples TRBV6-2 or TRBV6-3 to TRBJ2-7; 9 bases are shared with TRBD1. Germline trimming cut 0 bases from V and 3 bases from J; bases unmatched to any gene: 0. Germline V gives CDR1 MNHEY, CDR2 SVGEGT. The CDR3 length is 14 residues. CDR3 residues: CASSYSTGGYEQYF. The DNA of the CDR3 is TGTGCCAGCAGTTACTCGACAGGGGGCTACGAGCAGTACTTC.

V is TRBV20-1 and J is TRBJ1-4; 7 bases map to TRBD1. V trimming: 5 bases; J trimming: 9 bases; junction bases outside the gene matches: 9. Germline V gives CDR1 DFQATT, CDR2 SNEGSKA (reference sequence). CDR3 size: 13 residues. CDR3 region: CSAPEGDRKKLFF. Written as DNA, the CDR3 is TGCAGTGCTCCCGAGGGGGACAGAAAAAAACTGTTTTTT.

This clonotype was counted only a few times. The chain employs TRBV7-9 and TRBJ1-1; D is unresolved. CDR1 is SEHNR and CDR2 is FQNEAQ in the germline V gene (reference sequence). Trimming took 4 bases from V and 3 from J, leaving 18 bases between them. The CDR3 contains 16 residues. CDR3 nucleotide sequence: TGTGCCAGCAGCTCCGCCCGGACCACTGATTACACTGAAGCTTTCTTT. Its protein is CASSSARTTDYTEAFF.

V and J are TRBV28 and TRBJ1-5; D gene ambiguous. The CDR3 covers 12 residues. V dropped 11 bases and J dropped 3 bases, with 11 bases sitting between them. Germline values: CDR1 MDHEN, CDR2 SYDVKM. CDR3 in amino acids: CAYSVNNQPQHF. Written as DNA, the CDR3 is TGTGCCTACTCGGTGAACAATCAGCCCCAGCATTTT.

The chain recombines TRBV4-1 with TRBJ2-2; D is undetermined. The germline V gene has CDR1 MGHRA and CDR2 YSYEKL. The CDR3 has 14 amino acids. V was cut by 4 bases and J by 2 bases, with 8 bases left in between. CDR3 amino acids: CASSPKPNTGELFF. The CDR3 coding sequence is TGCGCCAGCAGCCCAAAACCTAACACCGGGGAGCTGTTTTTT.

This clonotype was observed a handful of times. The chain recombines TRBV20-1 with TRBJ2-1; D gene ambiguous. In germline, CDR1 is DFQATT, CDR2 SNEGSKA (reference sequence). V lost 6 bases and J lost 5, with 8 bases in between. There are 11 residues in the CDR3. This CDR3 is CSARTHNEQFF. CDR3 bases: TGCAGTGCCCGGACCCACAATGAGCAGTTCTTC.

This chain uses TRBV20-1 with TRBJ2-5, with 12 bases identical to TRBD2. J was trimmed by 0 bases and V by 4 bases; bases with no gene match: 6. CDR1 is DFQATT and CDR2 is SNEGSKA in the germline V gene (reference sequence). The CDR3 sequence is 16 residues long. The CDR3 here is CSAKLAGGLYQETQYF. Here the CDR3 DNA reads TGCAGTGCTAAGCTAGCGGGGGGGCTGTACCAAGAGACCCAGTACTTC.

The CDR3 is CASSYVGPYEQYF. DNA for the CDR3: TGTGCCAGCAGTTACGTCGGACCCTACGAGCAGTACTTC. The V gene is TRBV6-2 or TRBV6-3, the J gene TRBJ2-7; D remains ambiguous. The CDR3 is 13 residues long. The germline V and J ends were trimmed by 2 bases and 2 bases, with 7 bases remaining between them. Germline lookup yields CDR1 MNHEY and CDR2 SVGEGT.

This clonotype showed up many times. Here the CDR3 DNA reads TGTGCCAGCAGCACCGGGACAGGTTTTTACGAGCAGTACTTC. Its protein product is CASSTGTGFYEQYF. The chain is built from TRBV12-3 or TRBV12-4 and TRBJ2-7; 8 bases map to TRBD1. Losses at the gene ends were 6 bases for V and 4 bases for J; bases not matched to a gene: 8. The CDR3 runs to 14 residues.

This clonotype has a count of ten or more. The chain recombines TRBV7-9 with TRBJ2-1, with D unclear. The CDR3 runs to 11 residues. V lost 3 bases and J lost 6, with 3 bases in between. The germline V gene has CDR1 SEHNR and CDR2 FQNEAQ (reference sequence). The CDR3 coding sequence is TGTGCCAGCAGCTTGGGCAATGAGCAGTTCTTC. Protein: CASSLGNEQFF.

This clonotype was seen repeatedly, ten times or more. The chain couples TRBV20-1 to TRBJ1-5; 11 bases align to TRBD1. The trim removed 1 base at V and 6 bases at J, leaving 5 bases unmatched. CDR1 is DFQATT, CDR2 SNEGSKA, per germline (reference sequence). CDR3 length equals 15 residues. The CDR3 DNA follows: TGCAGTGCTAGAGTTGAGGGACAGGGGGTTCAGCCCCAGCATTTT. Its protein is CSARVEGQGVQPQHF.

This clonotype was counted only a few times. Here the CDR3 reads CASTVGRSNEKLFF. In DNA form, the CDR3 reads TGTGCCAGCACAGTGGGACGGTCAAATGAAAAACTGTTTTTT. The chain employs TRBV4-2 and TRBJ1-4; TRBD1 might be the D (5 bases). The CDR3 has 14 residues. CDR1 LGHNA and CDR2 YNFKEQ come from the germline V gene. V lost 7 bases and J lost 5, with 14 bases in between.

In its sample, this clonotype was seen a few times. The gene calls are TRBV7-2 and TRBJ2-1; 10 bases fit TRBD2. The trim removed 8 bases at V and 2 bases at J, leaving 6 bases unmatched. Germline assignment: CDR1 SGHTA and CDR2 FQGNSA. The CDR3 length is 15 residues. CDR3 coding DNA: TGTGCCAGCGGAAAAAGCGGGGGGGCCTACAATGAGCAGTTCTTC. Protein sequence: CASGKSGGAYNEQFF.

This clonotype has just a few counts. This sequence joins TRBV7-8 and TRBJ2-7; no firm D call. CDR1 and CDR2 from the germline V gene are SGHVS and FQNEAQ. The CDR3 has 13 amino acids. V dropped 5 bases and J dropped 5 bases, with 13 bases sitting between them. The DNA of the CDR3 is TGTGCCAGCAGCCCGCCTGGCCGGGACGAGCAGTACGTC. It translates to CASSPPGRDEQYV.

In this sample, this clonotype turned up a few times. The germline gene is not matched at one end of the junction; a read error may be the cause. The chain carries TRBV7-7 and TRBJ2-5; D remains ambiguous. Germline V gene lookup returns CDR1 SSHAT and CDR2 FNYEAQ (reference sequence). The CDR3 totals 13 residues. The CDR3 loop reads CASSFDSEETQYF. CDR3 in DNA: TGTGCTAGCAGTTTCGACTCAGAAGAGACCCAGTACTTC.

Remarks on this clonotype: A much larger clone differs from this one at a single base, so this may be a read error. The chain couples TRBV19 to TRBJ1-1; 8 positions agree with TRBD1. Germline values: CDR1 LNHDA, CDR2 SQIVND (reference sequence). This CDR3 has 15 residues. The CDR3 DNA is TGTGCCAGTAGTGCGCCCAGGGGGCCGGCCACTGAATCTTTCTTT. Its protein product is CASSAPRGPATESFF. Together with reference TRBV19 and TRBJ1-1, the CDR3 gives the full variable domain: DGGITQSPKYLFRKEGQNVTLSCEQNLNHDAMYWYRQDPGQGLRLIYYSQIVNDFQKGDIAEGYSVSREKKESFPLTVTSAQKNPTAFYLCASSAPRGPATESFFGQGTRLTVV.

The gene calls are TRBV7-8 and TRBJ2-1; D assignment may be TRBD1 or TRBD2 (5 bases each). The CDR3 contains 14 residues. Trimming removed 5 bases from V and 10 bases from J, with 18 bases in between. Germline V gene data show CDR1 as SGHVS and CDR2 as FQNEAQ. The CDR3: CASSPRDGDWEQFF. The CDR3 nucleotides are TGTGCCAGCAGCCCTCGGGACGGCGACTGGGAGCAGTTCTTC.

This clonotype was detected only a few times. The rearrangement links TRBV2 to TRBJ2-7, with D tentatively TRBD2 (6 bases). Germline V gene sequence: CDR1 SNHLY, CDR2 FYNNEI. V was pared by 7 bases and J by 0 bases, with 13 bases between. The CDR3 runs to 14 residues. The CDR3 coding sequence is TGTGCCAGCACCGGGACTGTGGCCTCCTACGAGCAGTACGTC. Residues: CASTGTVASYEQYV.

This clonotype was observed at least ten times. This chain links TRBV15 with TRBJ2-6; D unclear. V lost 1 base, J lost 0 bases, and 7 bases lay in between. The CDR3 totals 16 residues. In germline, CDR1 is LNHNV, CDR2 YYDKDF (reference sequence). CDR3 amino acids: CATSRARTSGANVLTF. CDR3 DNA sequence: TGTGCCACCAGCAGAGCACGGACCTCTGGGGCCAACGTCCTGACTTTC.

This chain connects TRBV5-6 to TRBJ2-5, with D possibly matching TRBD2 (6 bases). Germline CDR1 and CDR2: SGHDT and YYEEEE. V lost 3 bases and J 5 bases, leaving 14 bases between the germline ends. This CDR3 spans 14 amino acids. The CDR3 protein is CASSSGLMVETQYF. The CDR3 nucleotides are TGTGCCAGCAGCTCCGGACTAATGGTTGAGACCCAGTACTTC.

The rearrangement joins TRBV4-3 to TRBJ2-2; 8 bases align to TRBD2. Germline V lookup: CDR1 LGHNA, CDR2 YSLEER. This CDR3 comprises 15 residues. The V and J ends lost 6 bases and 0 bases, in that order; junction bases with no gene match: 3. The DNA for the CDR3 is TGCGCCAGCAGTCGAGCGGGGGCGAACACCGGGGAGCTGTTTTTT. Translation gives CASSRAGANTGELFF.

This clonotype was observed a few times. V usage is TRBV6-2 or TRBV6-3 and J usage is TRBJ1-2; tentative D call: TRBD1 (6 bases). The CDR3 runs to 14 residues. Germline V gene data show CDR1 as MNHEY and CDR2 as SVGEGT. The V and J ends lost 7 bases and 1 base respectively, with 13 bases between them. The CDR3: CASTYRQDNYGYTF. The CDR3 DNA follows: TGTGCCAGCACCTACCGACAGGATAACTATGGCTACACCTTC.

The CDR3 sequence: CASRHRLAGFGDTQYF. The DNA of the CDR3 is TGTGCCAGCAGGCATCGGCTAGCGGGGTTTGGAGATACGCAGTATTTT. J is TRBJ2-3 and V is TRBV6-5; 9 bases line up with TRBD2. Trimming took 6 bases from V and 5 from J; bases not matched to a gene: 12. The CDR3 is 16 residues long. Germline CDR1 and CDR2: MNHEY and SVGAGI.

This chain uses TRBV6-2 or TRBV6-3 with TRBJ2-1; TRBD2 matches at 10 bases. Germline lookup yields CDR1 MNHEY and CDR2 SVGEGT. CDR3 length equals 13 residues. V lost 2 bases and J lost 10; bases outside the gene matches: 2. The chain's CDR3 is CASSYIAGGEQFF. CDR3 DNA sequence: TGTGCCAGCAGTTACATAGCGGGGGGCGAGCAGTTCTTC.

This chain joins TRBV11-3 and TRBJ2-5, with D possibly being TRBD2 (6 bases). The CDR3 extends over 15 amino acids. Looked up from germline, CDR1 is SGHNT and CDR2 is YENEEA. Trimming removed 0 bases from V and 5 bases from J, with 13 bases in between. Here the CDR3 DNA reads TGTGCCAGCAGCTTAGAGCGGGGCCCTGAGGAGACCCAGTACTTC. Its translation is CASSLERGPEETQYF.

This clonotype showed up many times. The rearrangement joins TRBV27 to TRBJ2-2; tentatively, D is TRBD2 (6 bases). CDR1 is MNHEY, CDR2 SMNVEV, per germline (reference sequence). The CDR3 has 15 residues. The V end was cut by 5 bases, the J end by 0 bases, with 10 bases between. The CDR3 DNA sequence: TGTGCCAGCAGTCGACTAGGATCGAACACCGGGGAGCTGTTTTTT. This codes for CASSRLGSNTGELFF.

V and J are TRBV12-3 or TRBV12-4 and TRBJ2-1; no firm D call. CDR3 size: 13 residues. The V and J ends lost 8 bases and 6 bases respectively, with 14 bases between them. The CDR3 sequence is CASGPGPGNEQFF. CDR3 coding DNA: TGTGCCAGCGGTCCCGGACCGGGCAATGAGCAGTTCTTC.

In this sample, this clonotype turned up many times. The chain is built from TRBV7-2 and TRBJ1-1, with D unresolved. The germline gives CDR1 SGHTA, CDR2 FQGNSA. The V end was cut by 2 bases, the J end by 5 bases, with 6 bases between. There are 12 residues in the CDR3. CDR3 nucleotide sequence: TGTGCCAGCAGCTTACGAGAGACTGAAGCTTTCTTT. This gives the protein CASSLRETEAFF.

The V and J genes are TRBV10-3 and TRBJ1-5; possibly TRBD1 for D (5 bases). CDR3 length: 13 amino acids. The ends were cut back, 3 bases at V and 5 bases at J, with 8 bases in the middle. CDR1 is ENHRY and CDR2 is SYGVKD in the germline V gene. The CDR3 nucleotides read TGTGCCATCAGTGAACCGGGGGATCAGCCCCAGCATTTT. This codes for CAISEPGDQPQHF.